This TCR beta chain came from a study of a mutant IDH1 vaccine in newly diagnosed glioma. As for the study in general: Prior therapy was radiotherapy, temozolomide, or both; most received both.

TCRdb's copy holds only in-frame clones and misses some; the assay was immunoSEQ multiplex PCR. The sample holds about 92,000 clones, under 90% seen once. Worth noting for this clone: The antigen remains unidentified.

Overall study findings and caveats: Overall, about 92% of patients had vaccine-induced immune responses. Changes to the top peripheral T cell clonotypes appeared unrelated to pseudoprogression.

Time point reported: baseline, week 1 (first vaccination visit). Documented treatment: pre-vaccination baseline after standard-of-care therapy. Germline assignment: CDR1 MNHNY and CDR2 SVGAGI (reference sequence). The CDR3 covers 16 residues. Between the trimmed V and J ends, which lost 2 bases and 0 bases, there was a span of 12 bases. The chain carries TRBV6-6 and TRBJ2-3; D unclear. This TCR was recovered from a woman between 50 and 59 years old with glioma. The sample was PBMCs, taken from a glioma patient treated with radiotherapy, temozolomide or both. CDR3 sequence: CASSYVSVPSTDTQYF. CDR3 nucleotides: TGTGCCAGCAGTTACGTGTCGGTGCCAAGCACAGATACGCAGTATTTT.